The rows below give T cell receptor beta chains drawn from one sample of a study of graft-versus-host responses after intestinal transplantation. Generated by immunoSEQ multiplex PCR, the TCRdb table keeps only in-frame clones and is missing some. The sample contains under 25,000 clones, about 89% of which appear only once. The source material was bone marrow, sampled about 130 days after transplant. Receptors were obtained from a human patient who received an intestinal transplant, so some T cells may come from the graft donor. CDR3s include the opening cysteine and the closing phenylalanine or tryptophan. The D gene is left open where the match is weak. Clone size, where shown, is once, few, many, or a class for clones that have expanded.

CDR3 DNA,CDR3 protein,clone size,J gene,D gene,V gene
TGCGCCAGCAGCTTGGTACGGGGGGGCTTAGCGGGAGGTGGGCAAGAGACCCAGTACTTC,CASSLVRGGLAGGGQETQYF,.,TRBJ2-5,TRBD2,TRBV5-1
TGTGCCACCCAGGGGGGTGGCAATCAGCCCCAGCATTTT,CATQGGGNQPQHF,.,TRBJ1-5,TRBD1,TRBV27
TGTGCCAGCAGTTTCCAATACCGACGTCTCTCCTACAATGAGCAGTTCTTC,CASSFQYRRLSYNEQFF,.,TRBJ2-1,.,TRBV27
TGTGCCATCAGTGACTTAGGACAGGGAGGAACCTACGAGCAGTACTTC,CAISDLGQGGTYEQYF,once,TRBJ2-7,TRBD1,TRBV10-3
TGTGCCAGCAGTGAAAGGGGGCAGGGGCTGGGAAAACTGTTTTTT,CASSERGQGLGKLFF,few,TRBJ1-4,TRBD1,TRBV2
TGTGCCAGCAGCGTTAGGCAGGGACTAGCGGGGAATTACAATGAGCAGTTCTTC,CASSVRQGLAGNYNEQFF,.,TRBJ2-1,TRBD2,TRBV9
TGTGCCTGGAGTTCCGGACAGTTCTCTCAGCCCCAGCATTTT,CAWSSGQFSQPQHF,.,TRBJ1-5,.,TRBV30
TGTGCCAGCCTGGAAGGACTAGCGAATACGGGCGAGCAGTTCTTC,CASLEGLANTGEQFF,.,TRBJ2-1,TRBD2,TRBV5-6
TGTGCCAGCTCACGTCAGGCTGACTCCTACGAGCAGTACTTC,CASSRQADSYEQYF,.,TRBJ2-7,.,TRBV18
TGTGCCAGCAGCCTCGACAGGGAACGCAATCAGCCCCAGCATTTT,CASSLDRERNQPQHF,.,TRBJ1-5,TRBD1,TRBV7-6
TGCAGCGTCGGACAGGGAAGGAATTCACCCCTCCACTTT,CSVGQGRNSPLHF,.,TRBJ1-6,TRBD1,TRBV29-1
TGTGCCACCAGGTCTGGACAGGCCTATGGCTACACCTTC,CATRSGQAYGYTF,.,TRBJ1-2,TRBD1,TRBV19
TGCAGCGCCGGGGACAGGGACTACGAGCAGTACTTC,CSAGDRDYEQYF,.,TRBJ2-7,TRBD1,TRBV29-1
TGTGCCAGCAGCGCCCCGGGCGGAGGGCAAGAGACCCAGTACTTC,CASSAPGGGQETQYF,.,TRBJ2-5,.,TRBV9
TGTGCCAGCAGGGACCTGGGGACAGGGTTTGGCTATGGCTACACCTTC,CASRDLGTGFGYGYTF,.,TRBJ1-2,TRBD1,TRBV27
TGTGCCAGCTCAGCTGACAGGGGTCCCTACTATGGCTACACCTTC,CASSADRGPYYGYTF,.,TRBJ1-2,TRBD1,TRBV18